This entry describes one T cell receptor (beta chain). Each participant's cohort was designated according to participant-reported clinical history. The CDR3 runs 13 residues. With 3 bases removed from V and 3 bases from J, the gap between germline ends came to 8 bases. Germline CDR1 KGHSH, CDR2 LQKENI. The sample comes from a study of blood T cell repertoires in COVID-19. Study background: The United States, Italy and Spain provided the acute and convalescent COVID-19 samples.

Per the study methods: Reference gene primer amplification in the assay estimated nucleated cell counts. Only in-frame clones appear in the TCRdb table, and some are missing; sequencing was by immunoSEQ multiplex PCR. V, J and clone size reflect that table, while D and trimming were determined from the DNA. In the table there are 300,000 to 350,000 clones, just under 90% of which are singletons. V gene TRBV18 combines with J gene TRBJ1-1, with no clear D. Sequencing used PBMCs or T cells enriched from blood (not recorded which). This clonotype was sampled from a woman in her twenties or thirties who had recovered from COVID-19. CDR3 sequence reads: CASSPSQDTEAFF. The CDR3 DNA reads as TGTGCCAGCTCACCCAGTCAGGACACTGAAGCTTTCTTT.